Below are 29 T cell receptor beta chains sequenced from a single sample in a study of shared clonotypes between healthy human individuals. Naive-designated CD8 cells lacked CD45RO, were positively enriched for CCR7, and omitted terminally differentiated effector memory CD45RA+ cells. Produced via immunoSEQ multiplex PCR; TCRdb's table is partial and in-frame only. Found here are around 1.9 million clones, 90% to 95% of them singletons; the top ten hold approximately 1.7%. The sequenced sample was naive CD8+ T cells from PBMCs. These receptor sequences come from a man between 18 and 29 years old in good health. Some clones in this sample may be carry-over from other donors' samples.

This clone was seen a handful of times. CDR3 in DNA: TGTGCCAGCAGATCCACTAGCAGCAATGAGCAGTTCTTC. This sequence encodes CASRSTSSNEQFF. This sequence joins TRBV7-9 and TRBJ2-1; weak D call: TRBD2 (6 bases). The CDR3 totals 13 residues. V gave up 6 bases and J gave up 6 bases, with 12 bases separating them. The germline gives CDR1 SEHNR, CDR2 FQNEAQ (reference sequence).

The genes are TRBV5-4 and TRBJ2-1; 11 nucleotides match TRBD2. V lost 3 bases and J lost 9; bases outside the gene matches: 8. Germline V lookup: CDR1 SGHNT, CDR2 YYREEE (reference sequence). The CDR3 spans 15 residues. This chain's CDR3 is CASSSPSGRFPEQFF. CDR3 bases: TGTGCCAGCAGCTCCCCTAGCGGGAGGTTCCCTGAGCAGTTCTTC. Together with reference TRBV5-4 and TRBJ2-1, the CDR3 gives the full variable domain: ETGVTQSPTHLIKTRGQQVTLRCSSQSGHNTVSWYQQALGQGPQFIFQYYREEENGRGNFPPRFSGLQFPNYSSELNVNALELDDSALYLCASSSPSGRFPEQFFGPGTRLTVL.

This rearrangement joins TRBV28 to TRBJ2-7, with a possible D match to TRBD1 (6 bases). This CDR3 is 15 amino acids long. With 2 bases removed from V and 0 bases from J, the gap between germline ends came to 11 bases. Germline assignment: CDR1 MDHEN and CDR2 SYDVKM. This CDR3 is CASSLAGESSYEQYF. The CDR3 DNA reads TGTGCCAGCAGTTTAGCAGGGGAAAGCTCCTACGAGCAGTACTTC.

In DNA form, the CDR3 reads TGTGCCAGCAGCCCCGTACACGGGATTAACTATGGCTACACCTTC. It encodes CASSPVHGINYGYTF. The V and J genes are TRBV7-2 and TRBJ1-2; D remains ambiguous. This CDR3 is 15 amino acids long. The ends were cut back, 5 bases at V and 1 base at J, with 14 bases in the middle. Germline V CDR1 and CDR2: SGHTA, FQGNSA.

The gene calls are TRBV27 and TRBJ1-2; D is possibly TRBD1 (5 bases). Germline CDR1 is MNHEY and CDR2 is SMNVEV (reference sequence). The CDR3 covers 13 residues. V gave up 5 bases and J gave up 6 bases, with 13 bases separating them. CDR3 nucleotide sequence: TGTGCCAGCAGTCCGGGACTCAGCCATGGCTACACCTTC. Translated, it gives CASSPGLSHGYTF.

The chain employs TRBV11-2 and TRBJ2-3, with a possible D match to TRBD1 (6 bases). Germline CDR1 reads SGHAT; CDR2 reads FQNNGV. V gave up 1 base and J gave up 0 bases, with 11 bases separating them. The CDR3 covers 16 residues. The chain's CDR3 is CASSLGGRRSTDTQYF. CDR3 sequence (DNA): TGTGCCAGCAGCTTAGGGGGGCGGCGGAGCACAGATACGCAGTATTTT. Drawing the rest from reference TRBV11-2 and TRBJ2-3, the complete variable domain is EAGVAQSPRYKIIEKRQSVAFWCNPISGHATLYWYQQILGQGPKLLIQFQNNGVVDDSQLPKDRFSAERLKGVDSTLKIQPAKLEDSAVYLCASSLGGRRSTDTQYFGPGTRLTVL.

V is TRBV27 and J is TRBJ1-1; D might be TRBD1 (6 bases). The CDR3 has 14 amino acids. Germline CDR1 MNHEY, CDR2 SMNVEV (reference sequence). Between the trimmed V and J ends, which lost 7 bases and 6 bases, there was a span of 18 bases. The CDR3 spells CASTNVGGSSEAFF. For the CDR3, the DNA is TGTGCCAGCACCAATGTCGGGGGCAGTTCTGAAGCTTTCTTT.

The chain carries TRBV7-9 and TRBJ2-5, with D unresolved. Germline V gives CDR1 SEHNR, CDR2 FQNEAQ (reference sequence). V gave up 2 bases and J gave up 5 bases, with 15 bases separating them. The CDR3 length is 15 residues. The chain's CDR3 is CASSLFARTQETQYF. CDR3 nucleotide sequence: TGTGCCAGCAGCTTATTCGCCAGAACCCAGGAGACCCAGTACTTC.

The chain combines TRBV14 with TRBJ2-3; D perhaps matches TRBD2 (5 bases). CDR1 and CDR2 from the germline V gene are SGHDN and FVKESK. V was pared by 4 bases and J by 2 bases, with 16 bases between. CDR3 length: 16 residues. The CDR3 is CASSPTRELITDTQYF. Written as DNA, the CDR3 is TGTGCCAGCAGCCCGACTCGGGAACTGATCACAGATACGCAGTATTTT.

This chain connects TRBV19 to TRBJ2-3; D may be TRBD2 (5 bases). Germline V CDR1 and CDR2: LNHDA, SQIVND (reference sequence). Trimming stripped 3 bases from V and 6 bases from J, with 19 bases between. The CDR3 consists of 16 residues. The CDR3, as DNA: TGTGCCAGTAGTATTGGGGTCGGGCTAGCAAGTGATACGCAGTATTTT. Translation: CASSIGVGLASDTQYF.

A single count supports this clone. V and J are TRBV7-9 and TRBJ1-4; 12 bases fit TRBD1. The CDR3 has 17 residues. Trimming took 6 bases from V and 7 from J; bases not matched to a gene: 12. Germline V gene sequence: CDR1 SEHNR, CDR2 FQNEAQ (reference sequence). CDR3 protein: CASRPEGQGAFGEKLFF. CDR3 bases: TGTGCCAGCAGACCCGAGGGACAGGGGGCATTTGGTGAAAAACTGTTTTTT.

The rearrangement links TRBV7-2 to TRBJ2-7, with D perhaps matching TRBD2 (6 bases). The V end lost 5 bases, the J end lost 6 bases, and 20 bases lay between the germline ends. CDR3 size: 15 residues. The germline V gene encodes CDR1 SGHTA and CDR2 FQGNSA. The CDR3 reads CASSNRLDWDFEQYF. The CDR3 DNA reads TGTGCCAGCAGCAACAGACTAGACTGGGATTTCGAGCAGTACTTC.

The V gene is TRBV5-4, the J gene TRBJ2-5; D possibly uses TRBD1 or TRBD2 (6 bases each). The germline V gene encodes CDR1 SGHNT and CDR2 YYREEE (reference sequence). Trimming cost V 4 bases and J 5 bases, with 18 bases left between them. The CDR3 covers 15 residues. The CDR3 DNA reads TGTGCCAGCAGCCCTGGAACCCAAGGGGGGGAGACCCAGTACTTC. Translated: CASSPGTQGGETQYF.

J is TRBJ1-1 and V is TRBV7-8; 11 bases line up with TRBD1. CDR1 and CDR2 (germline): SGHVS, FQNEAQ. V lost 4 bases, J lost 6 bases, and 7 bases stayed unmatched. The CDR3 has 15 amino acids. The CDR3 protein is CASSWGQGGLPEAFF. CDR3 bases: TGTGCCAGCAGCTGGGGACAGGGGGGCCTCCCTGAAGCTTTCTTT.

This chain connects TRBV4-2 to TRBJ2-5; D unclear. Germline CDR1 LGHNA, CDR2 YNFKEQ. V was shortened by 0 bases and J by 5 bases, with 10 bases between the two germline ends. The CDR3 has 14 residues. CDR3 in DNA: TGTGCCAGCAGCCAAGAGGTGGATTGGGAGACCCAGTACTTC. Protein product: CASSQEVDWETQYF.

The gene calls are TRBV15 and TRBJ2-3, with D uncertain. CDR1 is LNHNV and CDR2 is YYDKDF in the germline V gene (reference sequence). Trimming took 0 bases from V and 6 from J, leaving 4 bases between them. CDR3 size: 12 residues. The CDR3 region is CATSRERDTQYF. Here the CDR3 DNA reads TGTGCCACCAGCAGAGAGCGGGATACGCAGTATTTT.

This clone appeared once. This chain uses TRBV7-9 with TRBJ2-7, with D perhaps matching TRBD1 or TRBD2 (6 bases each). In germline, CDR1 is SEHNR, CDR2 FQNEAQ (reference sequence). The CDR3 is made up of 15 amino acids. V was clipped by 7 bases and J by 1 base, with 17 bases between them. The CDR3 protein is CASTRGQGTSYEQYF. Written as DNA, the CDR3 is TGTGCCAGCACGAGGGGCCAGGGGACTTCCTACGAGCAGTACTTC.

The J gene is TRBJ2-3, the V gene TRBV5-6, with D unclear. The germline V gene encodes CDR1 SGHDT and CDR2 YYEEEE. This CDR3 is 19 amino acids long. V dropped 3 bases and J dropped 2 bases, with 25 bases sitting between them. CDR3 nucleotides: TGTGCCAGCAGCTCGACCCCGTCATACCGGCAGGACCACACAGATACGCAGTATTTT. This sequence encodes CASSSTPSYRQDHTDTQYF.

The rearrangement uses TRBV28 and TRBJ2-2; D remains ambiguous. Germline V gives CDR1 MDHEN, CDR2 SYDVKM. There are 17 residues in the CDR3. V was clipped by 1 base and J by 0 bases, with 12 bases between them. DNA of the CDR3: TGTGCCAGCAGTTTATCGATCCGAGCCGCGAACACCGGGGAGCTGTTTTTT. Encoded protein: CASSLSIRAANTGELFF.

This clone was found once. V and J are TRBV27 and TRBJ2-1; D remains unclear. This CDR3 comprises 15 residues. The germline V and J ends were trimmed by 4 bases and 3 bases, with 13 bases remaining between them. Germline CDR1 is MNHEY and CDR2 is SMNVEV (reference sequence). The CDR3 loop is CASSSTKFGYNEQFF. The CDR3 DNA sequence: TGTGCCAGCAGTTCCACAAAGTTCGGCTACAATGAGCAGTTCTTC.

The genes are TRBV7-2 and TRBJ1-3, with 8 bases that match TRBD1. In germline, CDR1 is SGHTA, CDR2 FQGNSA. V was clipped by 8 bases and J by 0 bases; unmatched bases: 6. The CDR3 is made up of 15 amino acids. The CDR3 DNA sequence: TGTGCCAGCGCCCTCGACAGGGGCTCTGGAAACACCATATATTTT. It yields the protein CASALDRGSGNTIYF.

On this clone: Other DNA sequences in this specimen translate into the identical CDR3. This chain connects TRBV9 to TRBJ1-1; a possible D gene is TRBD1 (5 bases). The V end was cut by 4 bases, the J end by 2 bases, with 9 bases between. This CDR3 is 13 amino acids long. Germline values: CDR1 SGDLS, CDR2 YYNGEE. CDR3 amino acids: CASSPGGNTEAFF. The CDR3 DNA sequence: TGTGCCAGCAGCCCGGGGGGTAACACTGAAGCTTTCTTT.

The chain recombines TRBV19 with TRBJ2-1, with D perhaps being TRBD1 or TRBD2 (8 bases each). The V end was cut by 0 bases, the J end by 7 bases, with 16 bases between. Germline CDR1 reads LNHDA; CDR2 reads SQIVND (reference sequence). The CDR3 is 16 residues long. In DNA form, the CDR3 reads TGTGCCAGTAGTATAGATCGGGAGGGACAGGAAAATGAGCAGTTCTTC. Its protein is CASSIDREGQENEQFF. The full variable domain, its missing parts supplied by reference TRBV19 and TRBJ2-1, is DGGITQSPKYLFRKEGQNVTLSCEQNLNHDAMYWYRQDPGQGLRLIYYSQIVNDFQKGDIAEGYSVSREKKESFPLTVTSAQKNPTAFYLCASSIDREGQENEQFFGPGTRLTVL.

The chain couples TRBV4-2 to TRBJ1-2, with 7 bases identical to TRBD1. The CDR3 extends over 15 amino acids. Germline loops: CDR1 LGHNA, CDR2 YNFKEQ. V shed 0 bases and J 4 bases; nucleotides not matched to a gene: 5. CDR3 region: CASSQDVGGFYGYTF. CDR3 nucleotide sequence: TGTGCCAGCAGCCAAGACGTAGGGGGCTTCTATGGCTACACCTTC.

This clone came up once. J is TRBJ2-2 and V is TRBV7-2; D perhaps matches TRBD1 (5 bases). Germline lookup yields CDR1 SGHTA and CDR2 FQGNSA. This CDR3 comprises 13 residues. The V and J ends lost 5 bases and 4 bases respectively, with 8 bases between them. CDR3 nucleotide sequence: TGTGCCAGCAGCACGACAGTCACCGGGGAGCTGTTTTTT. Translated, it gives CASSTTVTGELFF.

The J gene is TRBJ2-7, the V gene TRBV10-3; D call uncertain. V dropped 0 bases and J dropped 3 bases, with 9 bases sitting between them. The CDR3 has 14 amino acids. Germline values: CDR1 ENHRY, CDR2 SYGVKD. CDR3 loop: CAISESASYYEQYF. CDR3 nucleotides: TGTGCCATCAGTGAGTCGGCTTCCTACTACGAGCAGTACTTC.

The V call is TRBV6-5, the J call TRBJ2-2; tentative D call: TRBD1 (6 bases). CDR1 MNHEY and CDR2 SVGAGI come from the germline V gene. This CDR3 contains 16 residues. V lost 2 bases and J 2 bases, leaving 12 bases between the germline ends. The CDR3 nucleotides read TGTGCCAGCAGTTACCCGGCAGGGGTAAACACCGGGGAGCTGTTTTTT. It yields the protein CASSYPAGVNTGELFF.

A note on this clone: Other DNA sequences in this sample translate to the same CDR3. The chain combines TRBV7-9 with TRBJ2-5; 8 bases agree with TRBD2. Germline V gives CDR1 SEHNR, CDR2 FQNEAQ (reference sequence). CDR3 length equals 14 residues. The trim removed 2 bases at V and 1 base at J, leaving 0 bases unmatched. CDR3 in DNA: TGTGCCAGCAGCTTAAGCGGGAGCCAAGAGACCCAGTACTTC. This gives the protein CASSLSGSQETQYF.

The chain joins TRBV7-2 to TRBJ2-1; D call uncertain. The CDR3 is 12 amino acids. V was pared by 5 bases and J by 6 bases, with 8 bases between. Germline V gene data show CDR1 as SGHTA and CDR2 as FQGNSA. The CDR3 region has the DNA TGTGCCAGCAGCCACGGAAGCAATGAGCAGTTCTTC. Translating it yields CASSHGSNEQFF.